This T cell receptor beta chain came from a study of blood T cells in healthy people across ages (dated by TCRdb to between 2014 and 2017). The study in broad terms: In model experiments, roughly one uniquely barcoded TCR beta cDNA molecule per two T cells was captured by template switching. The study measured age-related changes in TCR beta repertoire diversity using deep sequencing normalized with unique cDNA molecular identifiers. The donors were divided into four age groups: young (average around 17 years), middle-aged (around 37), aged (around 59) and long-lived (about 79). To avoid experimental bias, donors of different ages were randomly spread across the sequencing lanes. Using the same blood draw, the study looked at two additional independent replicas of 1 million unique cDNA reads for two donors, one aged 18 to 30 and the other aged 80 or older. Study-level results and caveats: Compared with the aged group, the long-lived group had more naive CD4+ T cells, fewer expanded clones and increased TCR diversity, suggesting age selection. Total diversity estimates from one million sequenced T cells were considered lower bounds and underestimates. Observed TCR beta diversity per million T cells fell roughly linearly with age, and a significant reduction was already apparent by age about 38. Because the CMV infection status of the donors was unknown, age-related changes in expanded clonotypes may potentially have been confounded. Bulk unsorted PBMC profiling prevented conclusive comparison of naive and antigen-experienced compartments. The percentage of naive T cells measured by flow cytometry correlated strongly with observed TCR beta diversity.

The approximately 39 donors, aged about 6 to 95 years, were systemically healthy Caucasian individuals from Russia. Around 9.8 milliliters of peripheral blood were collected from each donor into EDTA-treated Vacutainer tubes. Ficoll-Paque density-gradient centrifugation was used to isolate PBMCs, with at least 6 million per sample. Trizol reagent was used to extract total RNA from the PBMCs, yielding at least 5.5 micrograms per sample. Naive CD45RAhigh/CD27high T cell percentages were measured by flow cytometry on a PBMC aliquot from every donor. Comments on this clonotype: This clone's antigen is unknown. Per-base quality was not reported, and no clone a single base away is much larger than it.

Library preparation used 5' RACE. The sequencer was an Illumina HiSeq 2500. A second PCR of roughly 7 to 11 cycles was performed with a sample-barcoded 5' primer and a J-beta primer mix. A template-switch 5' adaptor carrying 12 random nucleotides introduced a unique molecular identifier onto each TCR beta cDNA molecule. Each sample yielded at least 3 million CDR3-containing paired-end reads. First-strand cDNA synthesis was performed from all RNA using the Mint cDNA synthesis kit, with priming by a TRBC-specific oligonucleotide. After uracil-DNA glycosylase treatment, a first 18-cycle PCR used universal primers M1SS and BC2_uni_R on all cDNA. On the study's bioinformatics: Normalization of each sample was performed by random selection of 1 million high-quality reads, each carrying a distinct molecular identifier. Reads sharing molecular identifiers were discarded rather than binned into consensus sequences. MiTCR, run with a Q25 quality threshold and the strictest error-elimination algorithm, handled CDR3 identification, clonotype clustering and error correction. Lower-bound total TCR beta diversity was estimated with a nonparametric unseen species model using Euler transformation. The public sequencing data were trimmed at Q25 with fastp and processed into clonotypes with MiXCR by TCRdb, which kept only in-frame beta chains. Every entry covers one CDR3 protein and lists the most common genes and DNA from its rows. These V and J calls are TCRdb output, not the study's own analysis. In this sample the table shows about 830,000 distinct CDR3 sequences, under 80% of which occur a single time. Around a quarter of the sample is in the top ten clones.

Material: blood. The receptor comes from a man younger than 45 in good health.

This receptor carries the CDR3 CASSVGRSETQYF. The nucleotides read TGTGCCAGCAGTGTGGGTAGATCTGAGACCCAGTACTTC. The chain was built from TRBV27 and TRBJ2-5; no D gene is confidently identified. According to the germline V gene (reference sequence), CDR1 reads MNHEY and CDR2 reads SMNVEV. The CDR3 covers 13 residues, taking in both the cysteine and the phenylalanine. The only DNA kept is the CDR3, 39 bases in frame from the first base. V is clipped by 5 bases and J by 5 bases, and the sequence between their germline boundaries is 12 bases long.